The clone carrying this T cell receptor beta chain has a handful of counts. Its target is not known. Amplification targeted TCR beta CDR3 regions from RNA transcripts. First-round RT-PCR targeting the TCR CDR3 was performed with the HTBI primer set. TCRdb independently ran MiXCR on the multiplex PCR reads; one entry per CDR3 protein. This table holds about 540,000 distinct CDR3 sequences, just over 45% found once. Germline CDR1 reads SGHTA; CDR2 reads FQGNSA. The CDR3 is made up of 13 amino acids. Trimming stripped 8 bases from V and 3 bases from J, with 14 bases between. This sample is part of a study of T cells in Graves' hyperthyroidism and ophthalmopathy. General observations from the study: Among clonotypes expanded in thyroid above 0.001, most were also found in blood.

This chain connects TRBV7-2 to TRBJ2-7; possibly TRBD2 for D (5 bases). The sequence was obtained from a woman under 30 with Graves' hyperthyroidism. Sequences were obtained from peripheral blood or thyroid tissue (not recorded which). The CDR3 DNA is TGTGCCAGCCGACCGAGGGTTGGCTACGAGCAGTACTTC. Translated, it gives CASRPRVGYEQYF.